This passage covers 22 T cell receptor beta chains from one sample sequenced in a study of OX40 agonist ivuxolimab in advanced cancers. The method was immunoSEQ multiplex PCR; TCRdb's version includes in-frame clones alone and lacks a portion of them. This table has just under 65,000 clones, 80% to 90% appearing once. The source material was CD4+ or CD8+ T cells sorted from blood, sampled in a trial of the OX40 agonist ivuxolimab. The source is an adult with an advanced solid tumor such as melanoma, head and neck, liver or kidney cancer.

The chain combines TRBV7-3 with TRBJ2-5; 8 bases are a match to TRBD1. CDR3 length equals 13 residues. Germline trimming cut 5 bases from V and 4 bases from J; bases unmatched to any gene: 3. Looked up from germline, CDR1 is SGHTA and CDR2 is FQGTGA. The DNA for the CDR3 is TGTGCCAGCAGCGGGGGGACAGGAGAGACCCAGTACTTC. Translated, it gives CASSGGTGETQYF.

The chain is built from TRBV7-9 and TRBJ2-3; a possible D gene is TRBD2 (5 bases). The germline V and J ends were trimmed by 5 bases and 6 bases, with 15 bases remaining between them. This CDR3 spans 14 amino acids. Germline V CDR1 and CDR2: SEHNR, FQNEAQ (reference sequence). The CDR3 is CASSPPTRRDTQYF. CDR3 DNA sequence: TGTGCCAGCAGCCCCCCGACCCGGAGGGATACGCAGTATTTT.

Written as DNA, the CDR3 is TGCGCCAGCAGCTTGGTCGGCTCGGGCTCCTCTGGGGCCAACGTCCTGACTTTC. Its protein is CASSLVGSGSSGANVLTF. The rearrangement uses TRBV5-1 and TRBJ2-6; D not resolved. Germline values: CDR1 SGHRS, CDR2 YFSETQ. The ends were cut back, 0 bases at V and 0 bases at J, with 13 bases in the middle. This CDR3 is 18 amino acids long.

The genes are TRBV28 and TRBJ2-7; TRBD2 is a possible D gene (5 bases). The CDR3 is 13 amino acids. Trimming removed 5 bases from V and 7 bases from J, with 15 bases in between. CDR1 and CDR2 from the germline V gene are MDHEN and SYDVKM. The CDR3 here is CASSLPGNVEQYF. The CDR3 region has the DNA TGTGCCAGCAGTCTCCCCGGGAATGTGGAGCAGTACTTC.

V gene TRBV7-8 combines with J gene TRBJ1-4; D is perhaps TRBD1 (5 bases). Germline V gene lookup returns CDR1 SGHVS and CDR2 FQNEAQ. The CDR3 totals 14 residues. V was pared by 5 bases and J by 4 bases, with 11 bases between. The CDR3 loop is CASSPQEVNEKLFF. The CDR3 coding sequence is TGTGCCAGCAGCCCACAGGAGGTTAATGAAAAACTGTTTTTT.

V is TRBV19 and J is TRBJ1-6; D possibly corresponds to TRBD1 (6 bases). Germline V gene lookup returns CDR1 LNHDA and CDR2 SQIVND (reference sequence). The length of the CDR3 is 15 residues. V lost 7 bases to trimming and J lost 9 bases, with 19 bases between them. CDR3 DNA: TGTGCCAGTACTCGACGTTTAGGACAGATTTCACCCCTCCACTTT. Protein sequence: CASTRRLGQISPLHF.

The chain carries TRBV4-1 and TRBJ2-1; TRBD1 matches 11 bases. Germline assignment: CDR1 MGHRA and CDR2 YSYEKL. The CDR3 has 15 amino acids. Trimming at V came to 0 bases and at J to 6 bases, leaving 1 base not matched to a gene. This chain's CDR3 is CASSQEGTGGNEQFF. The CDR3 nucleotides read TGCGCCAGCAGCCAAGAGGGGACAGGGGGCAATGAGCAGTTCTTC.

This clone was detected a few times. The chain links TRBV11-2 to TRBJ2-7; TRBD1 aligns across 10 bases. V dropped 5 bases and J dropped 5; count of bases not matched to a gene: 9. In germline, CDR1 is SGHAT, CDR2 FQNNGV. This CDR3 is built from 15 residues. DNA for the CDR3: TGTGCCAGCAGCAGAGGGACAGGGGAAATAAACGAGCAGTACTTC. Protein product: CASSRGTGEINEQYF. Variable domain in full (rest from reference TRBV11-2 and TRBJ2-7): EAGVAQSPRYKIIEKRQSVAFWCNPISGHATLYWYQQILGQGPKLLIQFQNNGVVDDSQLPKDRFSAERLKGVDSTLKIQPAKLEDSAVYLCASSRGTGEINEQYFGPGTRLTVT.

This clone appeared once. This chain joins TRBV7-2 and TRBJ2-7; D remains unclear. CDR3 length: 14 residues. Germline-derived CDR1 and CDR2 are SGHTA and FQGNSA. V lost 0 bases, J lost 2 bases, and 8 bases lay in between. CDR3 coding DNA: TGTGCCAGCAGCTTAGCGGCGGCCACCTACGAGCAGTACTTC. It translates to CASSLAAATYEQYF.

This CDR3 reads CASSLTGTEAYEQYF. CDR3 DNA sequence: TGCGCCAGCAGCTTAACCGGGACGGAGGCCTACGAGCAGTACTTC. The chain uses TRBV5-1 and TRBJ2-7, with D possibly called TRBD1 or TRBD2 (5 bases each). The CDR3 is 15 residues long. The V gene's germline CDR1 is SGHRS and CDR2 YFSETQ. Trimming pared 2 bases from V and 2 bases from J, leaving 14 bases between.

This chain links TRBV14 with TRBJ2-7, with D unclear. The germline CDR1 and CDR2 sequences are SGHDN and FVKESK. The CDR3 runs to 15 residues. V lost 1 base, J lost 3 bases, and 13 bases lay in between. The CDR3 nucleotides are TGTGCCAGCAGCCAAGGGAATCCGTATTACTACGAGCAGTACTTC. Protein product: CASSQGNPYYYEQYF.

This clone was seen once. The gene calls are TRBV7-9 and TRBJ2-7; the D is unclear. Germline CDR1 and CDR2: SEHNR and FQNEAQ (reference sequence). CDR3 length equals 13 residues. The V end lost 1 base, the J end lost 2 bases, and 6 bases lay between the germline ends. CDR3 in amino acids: CASSLDTAYEQYF. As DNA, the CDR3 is TGTGCCAGCAGCTTAGACACGGCCTACGAGCAGTACTTC.

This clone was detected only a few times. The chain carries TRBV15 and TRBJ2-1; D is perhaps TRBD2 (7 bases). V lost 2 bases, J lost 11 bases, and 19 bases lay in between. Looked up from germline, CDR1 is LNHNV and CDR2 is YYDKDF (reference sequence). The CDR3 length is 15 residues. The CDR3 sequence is CATSRPRRGGAKQFF. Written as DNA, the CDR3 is TGTGCCACCAGCAGACCGAGGAGGGGGGGCGCGAAGCAGTTCTTC.

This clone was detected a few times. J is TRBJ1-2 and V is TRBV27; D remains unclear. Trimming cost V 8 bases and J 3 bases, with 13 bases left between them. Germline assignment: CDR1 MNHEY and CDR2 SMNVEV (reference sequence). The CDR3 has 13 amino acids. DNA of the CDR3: TGTGCCAGCTCCGGGTCGACCGACTATGGCTACACCTTC. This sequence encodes CASSGSTDYGYTF.

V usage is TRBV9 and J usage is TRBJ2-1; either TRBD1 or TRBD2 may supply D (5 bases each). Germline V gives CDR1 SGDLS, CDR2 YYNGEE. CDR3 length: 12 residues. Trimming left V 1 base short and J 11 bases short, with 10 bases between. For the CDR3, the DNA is TGTGCCAGCAGCGTAATAGGGACGCAGCAGTTCTTC. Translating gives CASSVIGTQQFF.

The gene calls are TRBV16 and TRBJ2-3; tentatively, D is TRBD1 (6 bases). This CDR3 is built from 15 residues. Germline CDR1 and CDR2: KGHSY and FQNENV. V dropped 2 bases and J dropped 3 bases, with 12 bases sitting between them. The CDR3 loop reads CASSQPGVGTDTQYF. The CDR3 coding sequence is TGTGCCAGCAGCCAACCAGGGGTCGGGACAGATACGCAGTATTTT.

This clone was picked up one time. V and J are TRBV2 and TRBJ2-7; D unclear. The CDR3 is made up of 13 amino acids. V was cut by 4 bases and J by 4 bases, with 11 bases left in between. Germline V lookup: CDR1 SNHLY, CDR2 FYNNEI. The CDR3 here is CASSVFQEYEQYF. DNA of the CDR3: TGTGCCAGCAGTGTTTTTCAAGAGTACGAGCAGTACTTC.

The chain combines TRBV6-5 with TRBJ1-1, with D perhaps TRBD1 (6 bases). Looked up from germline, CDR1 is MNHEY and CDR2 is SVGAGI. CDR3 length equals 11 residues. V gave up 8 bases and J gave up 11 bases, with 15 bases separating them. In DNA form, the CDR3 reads TGTGCCAGCGGGAACGGGACATCGGCTTTCTTT. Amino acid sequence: CASGNGTSAFF.

The CDR3 nucleotides are TGTGCCAGCAGCTTGTACGGCCAGAGTTATGGCTACACCTTC. It encodes CASSLYGQSYGYTF. The chain joins TRBV5-5 to TRBJ1-2; the D is unclear. V shed 1 base and J shed 5 bases, with 12 bases lying between them. This CDR3 contains 14 residues. Germline lookup yields CDR1 SGHKS and CDR2 YYEKEE (reference sequence).

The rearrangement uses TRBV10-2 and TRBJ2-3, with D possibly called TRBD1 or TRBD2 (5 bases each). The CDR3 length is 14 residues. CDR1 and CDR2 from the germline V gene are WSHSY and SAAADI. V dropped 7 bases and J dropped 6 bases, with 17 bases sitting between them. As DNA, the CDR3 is TGCGCCAGCACCGGGACCAACGCACTGGATACGCAGTATTTT. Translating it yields CASTGTNALDTQYF.

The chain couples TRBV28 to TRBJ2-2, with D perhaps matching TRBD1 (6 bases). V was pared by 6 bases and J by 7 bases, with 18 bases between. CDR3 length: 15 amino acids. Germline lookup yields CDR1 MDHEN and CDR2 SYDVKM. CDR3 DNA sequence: TGTGCCAGCAGCCTATGGGCACAGGGTAGCGGGGAGCTGTTTTTT. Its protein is CASSLWAQGSGELFF.

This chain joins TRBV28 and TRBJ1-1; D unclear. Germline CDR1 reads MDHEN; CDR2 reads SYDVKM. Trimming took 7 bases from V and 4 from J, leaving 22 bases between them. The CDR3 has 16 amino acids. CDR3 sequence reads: CASISWREGLSTEAFF. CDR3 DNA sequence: TGTGCCAGCATTTCGTGGAGGGAAGGGTTGAGCACTGAAGCTTTCTTT.